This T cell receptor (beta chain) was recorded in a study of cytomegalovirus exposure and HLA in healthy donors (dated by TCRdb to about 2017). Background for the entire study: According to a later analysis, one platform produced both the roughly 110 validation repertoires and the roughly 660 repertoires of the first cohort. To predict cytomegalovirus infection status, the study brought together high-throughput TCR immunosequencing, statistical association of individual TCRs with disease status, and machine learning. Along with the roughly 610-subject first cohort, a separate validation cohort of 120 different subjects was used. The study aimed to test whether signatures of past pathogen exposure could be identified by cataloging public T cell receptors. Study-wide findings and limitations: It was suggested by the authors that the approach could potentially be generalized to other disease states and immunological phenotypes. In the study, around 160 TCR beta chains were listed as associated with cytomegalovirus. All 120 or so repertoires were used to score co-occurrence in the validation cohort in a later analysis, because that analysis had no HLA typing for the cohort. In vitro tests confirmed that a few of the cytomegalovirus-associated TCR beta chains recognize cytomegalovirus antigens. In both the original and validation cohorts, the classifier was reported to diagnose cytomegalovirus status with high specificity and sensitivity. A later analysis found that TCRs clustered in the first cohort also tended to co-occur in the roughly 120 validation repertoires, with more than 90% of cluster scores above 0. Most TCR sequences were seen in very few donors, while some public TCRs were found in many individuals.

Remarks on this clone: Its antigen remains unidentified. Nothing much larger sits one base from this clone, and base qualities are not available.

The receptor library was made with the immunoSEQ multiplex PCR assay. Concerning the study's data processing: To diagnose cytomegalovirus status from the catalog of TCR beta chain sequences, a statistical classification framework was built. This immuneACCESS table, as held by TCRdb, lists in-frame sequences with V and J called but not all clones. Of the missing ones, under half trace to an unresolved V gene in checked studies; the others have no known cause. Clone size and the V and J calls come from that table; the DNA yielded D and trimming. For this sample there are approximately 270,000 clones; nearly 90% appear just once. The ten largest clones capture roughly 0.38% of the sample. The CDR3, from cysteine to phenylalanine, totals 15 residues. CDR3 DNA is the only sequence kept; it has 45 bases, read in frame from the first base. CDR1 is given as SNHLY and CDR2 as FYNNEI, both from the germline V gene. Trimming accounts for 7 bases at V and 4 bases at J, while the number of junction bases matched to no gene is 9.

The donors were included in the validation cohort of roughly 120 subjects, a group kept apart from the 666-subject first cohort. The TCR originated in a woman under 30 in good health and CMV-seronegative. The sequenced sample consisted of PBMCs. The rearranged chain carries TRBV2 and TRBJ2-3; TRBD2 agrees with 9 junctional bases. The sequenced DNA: TGTGCCAGCATTACATCTAGCGGGGAAGCAGATACGCAGTATTTT. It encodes CASITSSGEADTQYF.